The sequence of this T cell receptor beta chain was determined in a study of blood T cell repertoires in COVID-19. Study context: Acute and convalescent COVID-19 samples came from the United States, Italy and Spain. The cDNA or gDNA used as material had been derived from T cells, B-cell-depleted T cells, or PBMCs.

Between the trimmed V and J ends, which lost 2 bases and 4 bases, there was a span of 15 bases. Per the germline V gene, CDR1 is MNHEY and CDR2 is SVGAGI. The CDR3 consists of 15 residues. Authors' analysis steps: Using reference gene primer amplification, nucleated cell counts were estimated. TCRdb keeps only in-frame clones here, not all; method: immunoSEQ multiplex PCR. V, J and clone size are those of that table, while D and trimming were read from the DNA. The sample shows fewer than 70,000 clones, 75% to 90% of them seen only once. This receptor was taken from a man aged 50 to 60 with acute or convalescent COVID-19. Material: peripheral blood. This chain joins TRBV6-5 and TRBJ2-7, with D possibly matching TRBD1 (7 bases). CDR3: CASSYTAGGSYEQYV. CDR3 sequence (DNA): TGTGCCAGCAGTTACACGGCAGGGGGGTCGTACGAGCAGTACGTC.